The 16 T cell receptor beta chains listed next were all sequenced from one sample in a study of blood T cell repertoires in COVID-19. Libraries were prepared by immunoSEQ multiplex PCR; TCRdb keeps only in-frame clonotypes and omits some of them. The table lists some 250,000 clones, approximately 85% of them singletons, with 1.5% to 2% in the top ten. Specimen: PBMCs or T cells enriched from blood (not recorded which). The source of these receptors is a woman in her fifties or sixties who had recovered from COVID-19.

The CDR3 sequence: CASCTNLQGGETQYF. CDR3 coding DNA: TGTGCCAGCTGTACCAACCTACAGGGGGGAGAGACCCAGTACTTC. This rearrangement joins TRBV18 to TRBJ2-5, with 8 bases fitting TRBD1. The junction had 11 bases not matched to a gene; V was cut back by 7 bases and J by 4 bases. CDR1 KGHSH and CDR2 LQKENI come from the germline V gene. The CDR3 spans 15 residues.

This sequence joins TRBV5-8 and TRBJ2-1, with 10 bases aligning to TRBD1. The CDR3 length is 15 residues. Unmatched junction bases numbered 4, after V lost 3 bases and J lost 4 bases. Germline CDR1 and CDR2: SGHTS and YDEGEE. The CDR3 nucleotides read TGTGCCAGCAGCTACCCGGGACAGGGGTACAATGAGCAGTTCTTC. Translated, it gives CASSYPGQGYNEQFF.

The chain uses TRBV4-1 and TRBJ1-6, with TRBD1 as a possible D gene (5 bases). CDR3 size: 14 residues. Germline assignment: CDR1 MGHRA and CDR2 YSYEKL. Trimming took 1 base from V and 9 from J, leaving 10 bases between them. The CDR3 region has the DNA TGCGCCAGCAGCCAAGGGCAGGGAAGTTCACCCCTCCACTTT. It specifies CASSQGQGSSPLHF.

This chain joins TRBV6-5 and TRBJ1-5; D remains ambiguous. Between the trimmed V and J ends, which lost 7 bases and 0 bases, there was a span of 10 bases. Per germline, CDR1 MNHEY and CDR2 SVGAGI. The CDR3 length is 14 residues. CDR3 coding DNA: TGTGCCAGCAACACCAGGATTAGCAATCAGCCCCAGCATTTT. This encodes CASNTRISNQPQHF.

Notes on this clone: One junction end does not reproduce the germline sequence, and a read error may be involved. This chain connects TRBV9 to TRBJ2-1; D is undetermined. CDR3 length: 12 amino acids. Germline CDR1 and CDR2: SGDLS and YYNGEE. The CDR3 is CASSVEYTEQFF. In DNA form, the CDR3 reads TGTGCCAGCAGCGTAGAGTACACTGAGCAGTTCTTC.

The CDR3 DNA sequence: TGCGCCAGCAGCTTGGTGTCAGGGCCCAACACCGGGGAGCTGTTTTTT. Residues: CASSLVSGPNTGELFF. The chain joins TRBV5-1 to TRBJ2-2, with D perhaps TRBD1 (5 bases). Germline values: CDR1 SGHRS, CDR2 YFSETQ. Between the trimmed V and J ends, which lost 0 bases and 2 bases, there was a span of 11 bases. The CDR3 runs to 16 residues.

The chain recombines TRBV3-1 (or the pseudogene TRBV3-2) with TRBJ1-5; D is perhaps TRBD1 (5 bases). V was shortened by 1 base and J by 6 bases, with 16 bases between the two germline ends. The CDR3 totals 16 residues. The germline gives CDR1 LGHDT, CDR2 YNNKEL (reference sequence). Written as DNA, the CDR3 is TGTGCCAGCAGCCAAGTCGGCGGGGACGGGGGTCAGCCCCAGCATTTT. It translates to CASSQVGGDGGQPQHF.

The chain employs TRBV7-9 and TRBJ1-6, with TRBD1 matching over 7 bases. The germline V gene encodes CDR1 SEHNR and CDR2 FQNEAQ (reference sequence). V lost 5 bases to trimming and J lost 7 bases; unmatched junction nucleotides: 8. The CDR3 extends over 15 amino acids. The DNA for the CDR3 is TGTGCCAGCAGCGAAACCGGGACAGTCAATTCACCCCTCCACTTT. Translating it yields CASSETGTVNSPLHF.

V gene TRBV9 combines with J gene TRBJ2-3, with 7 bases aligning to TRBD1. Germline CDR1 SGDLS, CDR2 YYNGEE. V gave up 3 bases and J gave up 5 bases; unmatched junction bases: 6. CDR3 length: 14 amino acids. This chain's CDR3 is CASSGLGQLDTQYF. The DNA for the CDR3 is TGTGCCAGCAGCGGCCTGGGACAGCTAGATACGCAGTATTTT.

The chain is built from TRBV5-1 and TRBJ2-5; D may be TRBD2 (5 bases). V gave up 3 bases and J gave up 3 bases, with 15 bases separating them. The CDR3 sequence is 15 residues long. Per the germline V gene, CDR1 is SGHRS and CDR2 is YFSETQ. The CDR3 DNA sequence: TGCGCCAGCAGCTCTGGTGGGAGAGGAGAAGAGACCCAGTACTTC. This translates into CASSSGGRGEETQYF.

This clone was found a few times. In DNA form, the CDR3 reads TGTGCCAGCAGCTTGATTAGCGAGGAGCAGTTCTTC. Translated, it gives CASSLISEEQFF. The chain links TRBV5-6 to TRBJ2-1; possible D gene TRBD2, 5 bases. Trimming removed 1 base at V and 10 bases at J, with 9 bases between. CDR1 SGHDT and CDR2 YYEEEE come from the germline V gene. CDR3 length: 12 amino acids.

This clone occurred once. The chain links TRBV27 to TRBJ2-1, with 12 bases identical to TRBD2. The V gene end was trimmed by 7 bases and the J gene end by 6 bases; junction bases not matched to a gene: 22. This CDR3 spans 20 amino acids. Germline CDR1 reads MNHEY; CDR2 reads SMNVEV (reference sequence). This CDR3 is CASINQGRASGRAAVNEQFF. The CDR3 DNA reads TGTGCCAGCATCAACCAAGGCCGGGCTAGCGGGAGGGCGGCCGTCAATGAGCAGTTCTTC.

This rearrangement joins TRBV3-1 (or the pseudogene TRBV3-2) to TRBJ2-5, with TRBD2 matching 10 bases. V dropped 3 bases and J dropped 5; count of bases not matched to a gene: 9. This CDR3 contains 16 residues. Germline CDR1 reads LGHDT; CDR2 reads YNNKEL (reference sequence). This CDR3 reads CASSQDLAGVWETQYF. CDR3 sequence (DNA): TGTGCCAGCAGCCAGGATCTAGCGGGAGTCTGGGAGACCCAGTACTTC.

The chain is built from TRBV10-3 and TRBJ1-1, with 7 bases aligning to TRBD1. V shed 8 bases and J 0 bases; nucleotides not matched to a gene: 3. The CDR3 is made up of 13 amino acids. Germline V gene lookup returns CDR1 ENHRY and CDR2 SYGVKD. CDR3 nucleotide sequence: TGTGCCATCCGAGGACAGGTGAACACTGAAGCTTTCTTT. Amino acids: CAIRGQVNTEAFF.

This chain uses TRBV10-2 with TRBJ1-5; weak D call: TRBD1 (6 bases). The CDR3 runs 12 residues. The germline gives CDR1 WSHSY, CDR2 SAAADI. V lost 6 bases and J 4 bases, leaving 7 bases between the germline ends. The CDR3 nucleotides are TGCGCCAGCAGGGACAGTAATCAGCCCCAGCATTTT. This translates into CASRDSNQPQHF.

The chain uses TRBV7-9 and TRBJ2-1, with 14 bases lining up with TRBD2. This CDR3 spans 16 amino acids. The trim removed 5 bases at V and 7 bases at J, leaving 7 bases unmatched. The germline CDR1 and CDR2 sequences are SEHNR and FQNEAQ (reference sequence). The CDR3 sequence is CASSRIRLAGGNEQFF. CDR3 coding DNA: TGTGCCAGCAGCAGAATTAGACTAGCGGGAGGGAATGAGCAGTTCTTC.